The text below deals with one T cell receptor beta chain. This table comes from immunoSEQ multiplex PCR, and its TCRdb copy is limited to in-frame clones, with some not included. The data contain about 280,000 clones, approximately 91% of them singletons. The data are from a study of blood T cell repertoires in COVID-19. With V trimmed by 3 bases and J by 4 bases, 1 base remained unmatched. CDR1 and CDR2 from the germline V gene are SGHTA and FQGNSA. The CDR3 length is 14 residues. The sequenced material came from peripheral blood. The clonotype comes from a man aged 45-65 years with acute or convalescent COVID-19. The V and J genes are TRBV7-2 and TRBJ1-4, with 8 positions matching TRBD1. The CDR3 reads CASSFDRGNEKLFF. The CDR3 DNA is TGTGCCAGCAGCTTCGACAGGGGTAATGAAAAACTGTTTTTT.